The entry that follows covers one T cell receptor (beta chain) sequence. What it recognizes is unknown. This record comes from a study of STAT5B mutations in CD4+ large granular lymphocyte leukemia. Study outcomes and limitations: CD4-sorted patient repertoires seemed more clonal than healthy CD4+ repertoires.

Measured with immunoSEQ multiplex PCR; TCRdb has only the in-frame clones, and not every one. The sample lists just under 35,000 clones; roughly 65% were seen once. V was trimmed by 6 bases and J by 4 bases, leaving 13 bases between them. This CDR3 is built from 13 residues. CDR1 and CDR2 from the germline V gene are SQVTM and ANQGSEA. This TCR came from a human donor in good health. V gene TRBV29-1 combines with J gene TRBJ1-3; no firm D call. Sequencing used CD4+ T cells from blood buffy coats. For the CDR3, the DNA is TGCAGCGTGCCGGACGGCTGGGGAAACACCATATATTTT. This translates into CSVPDGWGNTIYF.